The 20 T cell receptor beta chains below all came from one sample that was sequenced in a study of blood T cell repertoires in COVID-19. Profiled with immunoSEQ multiplex PCR; TCRdb holds only in-frame clones, not every one. The repertoire holds around 180,000 clones, 87% seen once, with 2.5% in the top ten. The sequencing input was peripheral blood. The receptor set was obtained from a man between 40 and 49 years old with active or convalescent COVID-19.

The rearrangement links TRBV25-1 to TRBJ2-5, with 11 bases that match TRBD2. Germline assignment: CDR1 MGHDK and CDR2 SYGVNS. This CDR3 has 16 residues. Trimming cost V 1 base and J 5 bases; bases outside gene matches: 6. DNA for the CDR3: TGTGCCAGCAGTGAATTTAGCGGGGGGGCCCGGGAGACCCAGTACTTC. The encoded protein is CASSEFSGGARETQYF.

The rearrangement links TRBV7-3 to TRBJ2-1; TRBD1 agrees at 7 bases. CDR1 SGHTA and CDR2 FQGTGA come from the germline V gene. This CDR3 is 15 amino acids long. Germline trimming cut 5 bases from V and 1 base from J; bases unmatched to any gene: 5. CDR3 nucleotide sequence: TGTGCCAGCAGCAGTACGGGACAGTCCTACAATGAGCAGTTCTTC. Translation gives CASSSTGQSYNEQFF.

In its sample, this clone was seen once. The chain links TRBV5-6 to TRBJ2-1; D not resolved. The CDR3 length is 12 residues. Trimming removed 1 base at V and 7 bases at J, with 6 bases between. From germline, CDR1 is SGHDT and CDR2 YYEEEE. The CDR3 sequence is CASSLSRNEQFF. In DNA form, the CDR3 reads TGTGCCAGCAGCTTGTCTAGGAATGAGCAGTTCTTC.

The CDR3 is CAWRGDSNQPQHF. Written as DNA, the CDR3 is TGTGCCTGGAGGGGAGACAGCAATCAGCCCCAGCATTTT. This chain links TRBV30 with TRBJ1-5, with D unclear. The CDR3 spans 13 residues. Germline CDR1 GTSNPN, CDR2 SVGIG (reference sequence). Trimming shortened V by 3 bases and J by 1 base, and 7 bases separated the two germline ends.

V and J are TRBV6-1 and TRBJ1-5; D not resolved. Germline assignment: CDR1 MNHNS and CDR2 SASEGT. This CDR3 contains 12 residues. V was shortened by 2 bases and J by 5 bases, with 4 bases between the two germline ends. The DNA for the CDR3 is TGTGCCAGCAGTGAACATTATCAGCCCCAGCATTTT. This sequence encodes CASSEHYQPQHF.

The chain employs TRBV7-2 and TRBJ1-6; TRBD1 matches at 9 bases. This CDR3 has 13 amino acids. CDR1 is SGHTA, CDR2 FQGNSA, per germline. V trimming: 5 bases; J trimming: 10 bases; junction bases outside the gene matches: 3. The CDR3 region is CASSMDRGSPLHF. As DNA, the CDR3 is TGTGCCAGCAGCATGGACAGGGGATCACCCCTCCACTTT.

DNA of the CDR3: TGTGCCAGCTCACAGGACAGGATGGACACTGAAGCTTTCTTT. Protein: CASSQDRMDTEAFF. The V and J genes are TRBV18 and TRBJ1-1; TRBD1 agrees at 7 bases. This CDR3 is 14 amino acids long. Germline trimming cut 4 bases from V and 3 bases from J; bases unmatched to any gene: 5. From germline, CDR1 is KGHSH and CDR2 LQKENI.

The chain uses TRBV5-1 and TRBJ1-6; D might be TRBD1 (5 bases). The length of the CDR3 is 15 residues. The germline V and J ends were trimmed by 0 bases and 13 bases, with 17 bases remaining between them. The germline CDR1 and CDR2 sequences are SGHRS and YFSETQ. The CDR3 loop reads CASSLEASGRVPLHF. CDR3 DNA sequence: TGCGCCAGCAGCTTGGAGGCCAGTGGCAGGGTTCCCCTCCACTTT.

The chain has TRBV28 and TRBJ1-1, with 8 bases that match TRBD1. CDR1 is MDHEN, CDR2 SYDVKM, per germline. The CDR3 runs to 16 residues. J lost 1 base, V lost 10 bases, and 14 bases had no gene match. DNA for the CDR3: TGTGCCATAAGACGACAGGGGCCTTCCAAGAACACTGAAGCTTTCTTT. This encodes CAIRRQGPSKNTEAFF.

J is TRBJ1-2 and V is TRBV4-3; 9 bases match TRBD1. The CDR3 totals 16 residues. Germline assignment: CDR1 LGHNA and CDR2 YSLEER. V was pared by 1 base and J by 5 bases, with 8 bases of the junction left unmatched. The CDR3 region has the DNA TGCGCCAGCAGCCAAGCCGGGACAGGGAATTTGTATGGCTACACCTTC. This codes for CASSQAGTGNLYGYTF.

The genes are TRBV7-3 and TRBJ1-1; D possibly corresponds to TRBD1 (5 bases). Germline V gene sequence: CDR1 SGHTA, CDR2 FQGTGA. Trimming removed 5 bases from V and 10 bases from J, with 17 bases in between. The CDR3 has 13 residues. CDR3 DNA: TGTGCCAGCAGCCACGATAGGGGTAAGGGAGCTTTCTTT. Protein product: CASSHDRGKGAFF. Together with reference TRBV7-3 and TRBJ1-1, the CDR3 gives the full variable domain: GAGVSQTPSNKVTEKGKYVELRCDPISGHTALYWYRQSLGQGPEFLIYFQGTGAADDSGLPNDRFFAVRPEGSVSTLKIQRTERGDSAVYLCASSHDRGKGAFFGQGTRLTVV.

The chain has TRBV11-2 and TRBJ1-4; D unclear. Trimming pared 4 bases from V and 5 bases from J, leaving 14 bases between. The CDR3 extends over 15 amino acids. Germline assignment: CDR1 SGHAT and CDR2 FQNNGV. The CDR3 nucleotides are TGTGCCAGCAGCTCGAGCCCCCCCGGGAATGAAAAACTGTTTTTT. The encoded protein is CASSSSPPGNEKLFF.

V gene TRBV30 combines with J gene TRBJ2-5; TRBD1 agrees at 7 bases. The CDR3 length is 15 residues. Germline CDR1 and CDR2: GTSNPN and SVGIG (reference sequence). V trimming: 2 bases; J trimming: 6 bases; junction bases outside the gene matches: 12. CDR3 in amino acids: CAWSPRTQGWQTQYF. CDR3 nucleotide sequence: TGTGCCTGGAGTCCCCGGACACAGGGGTGGCAGACCCAGTACTTC.

The J gene is TRBJ1-1, the V gene TRBV11-2, with D possibly matching TRBD1 (5 bases). The CDR3 is 15 residues long. Trimming took off 5 bases at V and 2 bases at J, with 15 bases between the two ends. CDR1 and CDR2 (germline): SGHAT, FQNNGV. The CDR3 spells CASSNPRQGNTEAFF. In nucleotides, the CDR3 is TGTGCCAGCAGCAACCCGCGGCAGGGAAACACTGAAGCTTTCTTT.

The V and J genes are TRBV4-1 and TRBJ1-1; TRBD1 aligns across 7 bases. From germline, CDR1 is MGHRA and CDR2 YSYEKL. This CDR3 contains 12 residues. V lost 4 bases, J lost 9 bases, and 5 bases stayed unmatched. This CDR3 is CASSLGQEQAFF. DNA for the CDR3: TGCGCCAGCAGCCTCGGACAGGAACAAGCTTTCTTT.

J is TRBJ1-2 and V is TRBV7-9; TRBD1 matches 7 bases. V was clipped by 1 base and J by 3 bases; unmatched bases: 8. This CDR3 comprises 16 residues. Germline CDR1 is SEHNR and CDR2 is FQNEAQ (reference sequence). The CDR3 region has the DNA TGTGCCAGCAGCTTAGGTGGGACAGAGGTAGACTATGGCTACACCTTC. Translation gives CASSLGGTEVDYGYTF.

This clone was recorded once. This sequence joins TRBV7-2 and TRBJ2-6, with 8 bases lining up with TRBD1. This CDR3 is built from 15 residues. V trimming: 7 bases; J trimming: 4 bases; junction bases outside the gene matches: 6. From germline, CDR1 is SGHTA and CDR2 FQGNSA. The CDR3 nucleotides are TGTGCCAGCAATGCAGGGGGCGCGGGGGCCAACGTCCTGACTTTC. Translation: CASNAGGAGANVLTF.

The rearrangement joins TRBV6-1 to TRBJ1-2; D possibly corresponds to TRBD1 (5 bases). The V end lost 3 bases, the J end lost 4 bases, and 18 bases lay between the germline ends. The CDR3 covers 16 residues. Germline CDR1 reads MNHNS; CDR2 reads SASEGT. CDR3 in amino acids: CASSESIGTLIYGYTF. CDR3 nucleotide sequence: TGTGCCAGCAGTGAGAGTATCGGGACTTTAATCTATGGCTACACCTTC.

This chain uses TRBV23-1 with TRBJ2-6, with 8 bases identical to TRBD1. TRBV23-1 is annotated as an ORF whose role is uncertain. V lost 2 bases and J lost 4; bases outside the gene matches: 10. The CDR3 loop spans 18 amino acids. The CDR3 DNA sequence: TGCGCCAGCAGTCAAACCACGGGACAGGTCACCGGGGCCAACGTCCTGACTTTC. It codes for CASSQTTGQVTGANVLTF.

The gene calls are TRBV28 and TRBJ1-2; 7 bases agree with TRBD1. In germline, CDR1 is MDHEN, CDR2 SYDVKM. V lost 8 bases and J lost 4; bases outside the gene matches: 7. CDR3 length: 13 residues. Here the CDR3 reads CASVGGAGYGYTF. The CDR3 DNA sequence: TGTGCCAGCGTAGGGGGCGCTGGCTATGGCTACACCTTC.